This T cell receptor beta chain originates from a study of T cells in localized non-small cell lung cancer. TCRdb's copy holds only in-frame clones and misses some; the assay was immunoSEQ multiplex PCR. The data hold 30,000 to 50,000 clones, with roughly 80% observed a single time. V was cut by 4 bases and J by 8 bases, with 11 bases left in between. Germline V gene data show CDR1 as SGDLS and CDR2 as YYNGEE. The length of the CDR3 is 12 residues. Study outcomes and limitations: Appearances in adjacent lung were noted for a median 57 of the top 100 tumor clones. The greatest T cell clonality was found in uninvolved adjacent lung (higher than in tumor). There was an association of higher blood T cell density with longer overall survival.

A word on this clone: Its antigen is unidentified.

This sample comprised PBMCs, obtained before any cancer treatment. The chain employs TRBV9 and TRBJ2-3; D not resolved. The TCR originated in a woman aged 35 to 70 with stage II squamous cell lung carcinoma. For the CDR3, the DNA is TGTGCCAGCAGCCCCGACTGGGGTACGCAGTATTTT. Protein sequence: CASSPDWGTQYF.